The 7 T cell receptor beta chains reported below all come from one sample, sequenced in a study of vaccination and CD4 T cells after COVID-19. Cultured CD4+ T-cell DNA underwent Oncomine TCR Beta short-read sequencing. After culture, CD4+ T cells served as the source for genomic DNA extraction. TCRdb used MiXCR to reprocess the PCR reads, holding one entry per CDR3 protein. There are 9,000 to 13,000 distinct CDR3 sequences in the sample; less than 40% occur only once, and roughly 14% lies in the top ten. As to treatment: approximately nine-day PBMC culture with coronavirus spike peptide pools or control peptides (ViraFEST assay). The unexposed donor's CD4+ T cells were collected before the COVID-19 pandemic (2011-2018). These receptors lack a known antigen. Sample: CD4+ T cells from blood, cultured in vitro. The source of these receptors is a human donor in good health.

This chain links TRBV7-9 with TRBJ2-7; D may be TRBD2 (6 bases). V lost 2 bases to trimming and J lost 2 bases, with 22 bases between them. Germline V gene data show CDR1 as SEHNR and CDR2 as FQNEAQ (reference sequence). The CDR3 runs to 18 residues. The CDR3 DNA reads TGTGCCAGCAGCTTATTGGGACTTCCTCCCACCGCGCCCTACGAGCAGTACTTC. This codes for CASSLLGLPPTAPYEQYF. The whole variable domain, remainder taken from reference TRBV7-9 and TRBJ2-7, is DTGVSQNPRHKITKRGQNVTFRCDPISEHNRLYWYRQTLGQGPEFLTYFQNEAQLEKSRLLSDRFSAERPKGSFSTLEIQRTEQGDSAMYLCASSLLGLPPTAPYEQYFGPGTRLTVT.

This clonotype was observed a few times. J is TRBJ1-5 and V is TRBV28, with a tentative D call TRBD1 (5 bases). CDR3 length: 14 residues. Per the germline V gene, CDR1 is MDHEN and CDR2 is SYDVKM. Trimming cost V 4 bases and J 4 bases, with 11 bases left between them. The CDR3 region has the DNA TGTGCCAGCAGTTCCGGGGGGGGGAATCAGCCCCAGCATTTT. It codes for CASSSGGGNQPQHF.

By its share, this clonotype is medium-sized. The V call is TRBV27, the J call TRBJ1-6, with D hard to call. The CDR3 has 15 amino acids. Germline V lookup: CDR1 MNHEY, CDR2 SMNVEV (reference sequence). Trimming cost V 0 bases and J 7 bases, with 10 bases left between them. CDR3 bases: TGTGCCAGCAGTTTATCGGTGGCAGCGAATTCACCCCTCCACTTT. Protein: CASSLSVAANSPLHF.

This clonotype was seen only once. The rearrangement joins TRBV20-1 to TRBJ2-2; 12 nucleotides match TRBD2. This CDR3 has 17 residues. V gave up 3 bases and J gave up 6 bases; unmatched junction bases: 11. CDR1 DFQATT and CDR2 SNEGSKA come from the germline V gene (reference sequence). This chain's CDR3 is CSASRSLAGGLAGELFF. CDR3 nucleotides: TGCAGTGCTAGCCGGTCCCTAGCGGGAGGGTTGGCCGGGGAGCTGTTTTTT.

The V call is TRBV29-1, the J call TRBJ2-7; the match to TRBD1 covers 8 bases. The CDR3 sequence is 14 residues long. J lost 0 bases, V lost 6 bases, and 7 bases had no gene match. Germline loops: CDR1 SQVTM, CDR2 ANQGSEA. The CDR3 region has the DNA TGCAGCGTGTCCGGGACAGGAAGCTCCTACGAGCAGTACTTC. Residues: CSVSGTGSSYEQYF.

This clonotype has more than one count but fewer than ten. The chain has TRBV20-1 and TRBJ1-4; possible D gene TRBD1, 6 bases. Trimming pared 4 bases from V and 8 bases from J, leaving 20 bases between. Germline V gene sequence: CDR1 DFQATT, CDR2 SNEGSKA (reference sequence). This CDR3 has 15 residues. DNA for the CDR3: TGCAGTGCTAATCTCCCTTACAGGGATGGGGAAAAACTGTTTTTT. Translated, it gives CSANLPYRDGEKLFF.

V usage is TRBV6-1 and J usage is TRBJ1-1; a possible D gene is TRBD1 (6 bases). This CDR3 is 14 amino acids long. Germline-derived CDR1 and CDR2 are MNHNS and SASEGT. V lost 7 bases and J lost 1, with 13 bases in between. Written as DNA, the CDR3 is TGTGCCAGCATCGACGGGGGGCGGAACACTGAAGCTTTCTTT. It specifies CASIDGGRNTEAFF.